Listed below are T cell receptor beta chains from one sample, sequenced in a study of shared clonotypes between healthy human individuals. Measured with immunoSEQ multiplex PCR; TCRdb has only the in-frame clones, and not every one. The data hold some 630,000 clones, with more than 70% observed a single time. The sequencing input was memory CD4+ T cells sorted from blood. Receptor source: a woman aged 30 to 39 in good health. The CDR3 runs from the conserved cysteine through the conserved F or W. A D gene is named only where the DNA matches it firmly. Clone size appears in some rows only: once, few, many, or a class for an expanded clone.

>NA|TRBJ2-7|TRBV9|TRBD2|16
TGTGCCAGCAGCGTAGGAGGTAGCGGGAGTTTTTACGAGCAGTACTTC
CASSVGGSGSFYEQYF
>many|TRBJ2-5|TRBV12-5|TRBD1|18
TGTGCTAGTGGTCGCTACTTGGGGACAGGGGACTACCAAGAGACCCAGTACTTC
CASGRYLGTGDYQETQYF
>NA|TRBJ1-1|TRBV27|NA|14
TGTGCCAGCAGAACGGGACTCTGGAACACTGAAGCTTTCTTT
CASRTGLWNTEAFF
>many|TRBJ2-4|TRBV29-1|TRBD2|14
TGCAGCGTTGTCCTAGCGGGGTTAGTGAACATTCAGTACTTC
CSVVLAGLVNIQYF
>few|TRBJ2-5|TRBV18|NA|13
TGTGCCAGCTCACCACGGACAGAAGAGACCCAGTACTTC
CASSPRTEETQYF
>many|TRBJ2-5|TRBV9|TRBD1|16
TGTGCCAGCAGCGCGAGCCTAGGGACAGGGCAGGAGACCCAGTACTTC
CASSASLGTGQETQYF
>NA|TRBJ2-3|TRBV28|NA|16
TGTGCCAGCAGTTTAGGTGGGACATTGGGCACAGATACGCAGTATTTT
CASSLGGTLGTDTQYF
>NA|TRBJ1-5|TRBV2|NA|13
TGTGCCAGCAGCGGGGGGAGCAATCAGCCCCAGCATTTT
CASSGGSNQPQHF
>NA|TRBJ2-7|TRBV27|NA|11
TGTGCCAGCAGTCCAGGGGCAGGGCAGTACTTC
CASSPGAGQYF
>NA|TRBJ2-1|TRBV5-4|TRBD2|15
TGTGCCAGCAGCTTGGCCTGGGGACTAGCCAATGAGCAGTTCTTC
CASSLAWGLANEQFF
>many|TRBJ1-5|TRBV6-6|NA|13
TGTGCCAGCAGTTACGGAAACAATCAGCCCCAGCATTTT
CASSYGNNQPQHF
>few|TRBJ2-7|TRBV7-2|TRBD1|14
TGTGCCAGCAGCCGAAACGGACAGGCCCACGAGCAGTACTTC
CASSRNGQAHEQYF
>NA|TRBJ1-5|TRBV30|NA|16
TGTGCCTGGAGTGTACTGAGGAATTGGGATAATCAGCCCCAGCATTTT
CAWSVLRNWDNQPQHF
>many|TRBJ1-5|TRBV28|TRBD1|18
TGTGCCAGCAGCCATATCTACAGGGGAGGGTATAGCAATCAGCCCCAGCATTTT
CASSHIYRGGYSNQPQHF
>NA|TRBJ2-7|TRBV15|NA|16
TGTGCCACCAGCAGAGATTCGGGTGGGGTAGGTTACGAGCAGTACTTC
CATSRDSGGVGYEQYF
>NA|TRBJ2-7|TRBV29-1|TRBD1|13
TGCAGCGTTGACCCAGGGGGCTCCTACGAGCAGTACTTC
CSVDPGGSYEQYF
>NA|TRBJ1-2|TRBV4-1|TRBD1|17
TGCGCCAGCAGCCCTCGAAGAGGGACAGGGCTTAACTATGGCTACACCTTC
CASSPRRGTGLNYGYTF
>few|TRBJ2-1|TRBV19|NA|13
TGTGCCAGTAGCGGGAGCGGCTACAATGAGCAGTTCTTC
CASSGSGYNEQFF
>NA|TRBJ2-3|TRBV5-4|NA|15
TGTGCCAGCAGCTTGGCCTTCCGGAGCACAGATACGCAGTATTTT
CASSLAFRSTDTQYF
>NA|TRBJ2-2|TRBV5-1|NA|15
TGCGCCAACAGCTTGGTAGCGAAGAGATCCGGGGAGCTGTTTTTT
CANSLVAKRSGELFF
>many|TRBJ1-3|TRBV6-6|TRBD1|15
TGTGCCAGCAGTAGGGACAGGGACCCTGGAAACACCATATATTTT
CASSRDRDPGNTIYF
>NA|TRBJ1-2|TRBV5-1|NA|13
TGCGCCAGCAGCTTGGAGGGGTACTATGGCTACACCTTC
CASSLEGYYGYTF
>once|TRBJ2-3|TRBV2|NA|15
TGTGCCAGTTCGTGGCGAGTCGGGGGTGCAGATACGCAGTATTTT
CASSWRVGGADTQYF
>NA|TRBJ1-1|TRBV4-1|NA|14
TGCGCCAGCAGCGCGAGGGTTGAAAGCACTGAAGCTTTCTTT
CASSARVESTEAFF
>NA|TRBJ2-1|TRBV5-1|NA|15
TGCGCCAGCAGCTTGGCTGCGGCATCCTACAATGAGCAGTTCTTC
CASSLAAASYNEQFF
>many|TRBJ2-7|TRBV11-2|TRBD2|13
TGTGCCAGCAGCTTAGTACGGGGGGGCGAGCAGTACTTC
CASSLVRGGEQYF
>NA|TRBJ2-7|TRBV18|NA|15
TGTGCCAGCTCACCAGTGGGTCTTCTGGACTACGAGCAGTACTTC
CASSPVGLLDYEQYF
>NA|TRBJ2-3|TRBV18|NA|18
TGTGCCAGCTCACCAAGGACCCCGACAGGCACCCCCGGAGATACGCAGTATTTT
CASSPRTPTGTPGDTQYF
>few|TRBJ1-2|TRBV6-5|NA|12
TGTGCCAGCCACACTAACAGAGATGGCTACACCTTC
CASHTNRDGYTF
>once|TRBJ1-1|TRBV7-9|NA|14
TGTGCCAGCAGCTTAATAGGAGGGGAGACTGAAGCTTTCTTT
CASSLIGGETEAFF
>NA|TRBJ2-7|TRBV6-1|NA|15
TGTGCCAGCAACCCCGTTTGGGGACAAAACTACGAGCAGTACTTC
CASNPVWGQNYEQYF
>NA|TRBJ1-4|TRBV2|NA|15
TGTGCCAGCAGAGCTTTGACACTGCGGAATGAAAAACTGTTTTTT
CASRALTLRNEKLFF
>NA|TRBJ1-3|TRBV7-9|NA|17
TGTGCCAGCAGCTTACCTCGGGACCTACTGGCTGGAAACACCATATATTTT
CASSLPRDLLAGNTIYF
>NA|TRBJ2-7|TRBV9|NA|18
TGTGCCAGCAGCGAGGTGGACAGCTCGGCGGCTCAAGTCTACGAGCAGTACTTC
CASSEVDSSAAQVYEQYF
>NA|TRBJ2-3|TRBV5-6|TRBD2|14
TGTGCCAGCTTCCTAGCGGGAGTGACAGATACGCAGTATTTT
CASFLAGVTDTQYF
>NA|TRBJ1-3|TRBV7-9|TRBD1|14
TGTGCCAGCAGCTGGGACAGGGTCATGAACACCATATATTTT
CASSWDRVMNTIYF
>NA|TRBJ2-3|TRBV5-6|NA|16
TGTGCCAGCAGCTTGCTGCGGGCGCTCCGCACAGATACGCAGTATTTT
CASSLLRALRTDTQYF
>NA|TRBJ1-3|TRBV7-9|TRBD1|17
TGTGCCAGCAGCTCTGGGACAGGCAGAAATTCTGGAAACACCATATATTTT
CASSSGTGRNSGNTIYF
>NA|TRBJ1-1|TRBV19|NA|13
TGTGCCAGTAGTATATTGGGGAGCACTGAAGCTTTCTTT
CASSILGSTEAFF
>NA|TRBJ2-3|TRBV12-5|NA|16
TGTGCTAGTGGTTCCCCCACCGCAGGGGGGGGAGATACGCAGTATTTT
CASGSPTAGGGDTQYF
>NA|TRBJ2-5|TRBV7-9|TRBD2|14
TGTGCCAGCAGTCGGAGCGGGAGCGAGGAGACCCAGTACTTC
CASSRSGSEETQYF
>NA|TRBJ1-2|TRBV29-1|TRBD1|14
TGCAGCGTTGAACAGACAGGGGAGAACTATGGCTACACCTTC
CSVEQTGENYGYTF
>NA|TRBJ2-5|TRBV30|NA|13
TGTGCCTGGAGCGCCCTAGTCCAAGAGACCCAGTACTTC
CAWSALVQETQYF
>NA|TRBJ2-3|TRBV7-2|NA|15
TGTGCCAGCAGTCGATCTATGACCCATCAAGATACGCAGTATTTT
CASSRSMTHQDTQYF
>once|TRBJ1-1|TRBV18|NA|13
TGTGCCAGCGGAAGGACGGAGGAACTGGAAGCTTTCTTT
CASGRTEELEAFF
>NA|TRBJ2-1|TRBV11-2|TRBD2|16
TGTGCCAGCAGCCCGCAAGCGGGAGGGGACTACAATGAGCAGTTCTTC
CASSPQAGGDYNEQFF
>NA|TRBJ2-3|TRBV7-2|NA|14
TGTGCCAGCTCAGAAGCGGCCACAGCGGATACGCAGTATTTT
CASSEAATADTQYF
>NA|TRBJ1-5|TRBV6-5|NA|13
TGTGCCAGCAGTCCACAGGGAGGTCAGCCCCAGCATTTT
CASSPQGGQPQHF
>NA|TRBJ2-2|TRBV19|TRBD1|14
TGTGCCAGCTCGACAGGGCCAAACACCGGGGAGCTGTTTTTT
CASSTGPNTGELFF
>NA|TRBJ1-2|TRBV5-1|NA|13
TGCGCCAGCAGCTTGGAGGACCTCTATGGCTACACCTTC
CASSLEDLYGYTF